Shown below are 8 T cell receptor beta chains from a single sample sequenced in a study of blood T cell repertoires in COVID-19. TCRdb keeps only in-frame clones here, not all; method: immunoSEQ multiplex PCR. The sample yields some 250,000 clones, about four fifths seen once. Sequences were obtained from peripheral blood. The receptors stem from a man between 25 and 39 years old who had recovered from COVID-19.

The chain recombines TRBV5-1 with TRBJ1-2; D unresolved. Trimming pared 1 base from V and 4 bases from J, leaving 11 bases between. CDR3 length: 14 residues. Germline values: CDR1 SGHRS, CDR2 YFSETQ. The CDR3 DNA is TGCGCCAGCAGCTTGTCGGGGTCGGGCTATGGCTACACCTTC. It is translated as CASSLSGSGYGYTF.

The chain joins TRBV6-5 to TRBJ2-7, with TRBD2 identical over 10 bases. The CDR3 contains 13 residues. Germline V gives CDR1 MNHEY, CDR2 SVGAGI. V shed 8 bases, J shed 5 bases, and the junction held 6 bases outside the gene matches. CDR3 protein: CASQRGGLHEQYF. CDR3 bases: TGTGCCAGCCAGCGGGGGGGCCTTCACGAGCAGTACTTC.

CDR3 region: CASSLGLYYGYTF. The CDR3 DNA reads as TGTGCCAGCAGTCTGGGACTGTACTATGGCTACACCTTC. J is TRBJ1-2 and V is TRBV27; a weak D match, TRBD1 (5 bases). V was trimmed by 5 bases and J by 3 bases, leaving 10 bases between them. This CDR3 is built from 13 residues. Looked up from germline, CDR1 is MNHEY and CDR2 is SMNVEV (reference sequence).

This chain links TRBV12-3 or TRBV12-4 with TRBJ2-7; possible D gene TRBD2, 5 bases. This CDR3 has 11 residues. V was cut by 8 bases and J by 5 bases, with 10 bases left in between. CDR3 nucleotides: TGTGCCAGCTCCCAGAGGGACGAGCAGTACTTC. Its translation: CASSQRDEQYF.

This chain links TRBV6-5 with TRBJ2-1, with D perhaps matching TRBD2 (7 bases). Trimming removed 7 bases at V and 6 bases at J, with 16 bases between. The CDR3 loop spans 14 amino acids. CDR1 is MNHEY and CDR2 is SVGAGI in the germline V gene. The CDR3 loop is CASIKSGDINEQFF. The CDR3 coding sequence is TGTGCCAGCATCAAAAGCGGGGACATCAATGAGCAGTTCTTC.

This clone was detected only once. The chain employs TRBV27 and TRBJ2-2, with 7 bases identical to TRBD1. The V segment lost 10 bases and the J segment 2 bases; nucleotides outside the gene matches: 4. CDR1 and CDR2 from the germline V gene are MNHEY and SMNVEV (reference sequence). There are 13 residues in the CDR3. CDR3 region: CATRDSNTGELFF. The CDR3 DNA is TGTGCCACCAGGGACAGCAACACCGGGGAGCTGTTTTTT.

As DNA, the CDR3 is TGTGCCAGCAGCATCACCTTATTACGTGCGGGGGATGGGACCCAGTACTTC. The encoded protein is CASSITLLRAGDGTQYF. V gene TRBV7-9 combines with J gene TRBJ2-5, with 7 bases matching TRBD2. J gave up 7 bases and V 5 bases, and 19 bases lay outside the gene matches. The length of the CDR3 is 17 residues. Germline assignment: CDR1 SEHNR and CDR2 FQNEAQ (reference sequence).

The J gene is TRBJ1-6, the V gene TRBV3-1 (or the pseudogene TRBV3-2); no clear D. This CDR3 has 13 amino acids. CDR1 and CDR2 from the germline V gene are LGHDT and YNNKEL (reference sequence). Trimming took 3 bases from V and 7 from J, leaving 7 bases between them. CDR3: CASSQQVNSPLHF. The CDR3, as DNA: TGTGCCAGCAGCCAGCAGGTAAATTCACCCCTCCACTTT.